This T cell receptor beta chain comes out of a study of tumor-infiltrating lymphocytes in primary liver carcinoma (TCRdb year 2017). In terms of the full investigation: Hepatocellular carcinoma (four) or combined HCC and intrahepatic cholangiocarcinoma (one) was present in the five patients, who were three men and two women aged 30 to 69 years. The tumors of the five patients were staged as T1-T3 N0M0, with maximum diameters ranging from roughly 4 to 10 cm. Samples yielded roughly 3.5 to 8 million productive TCRbeta reads; read depth did not differ significantly between tissue types. For each liver tumor, the study sampled five regions along with adjacent normal tissue and blood, and applied TCRbeta repertoire sequencing, expression microarrays and whole-exome sequencing. A total of 35 or so specimens from 5 patients underwent TCRbeta repertoire sequencing, comprising approximately 25 tumor regions, 5 adjacent noncancerous liver tissues and 5 peripheral blood samples. Reproducibility between technical replicate repertoires was high, with correlation coefficients above 0.95 and mean shared-clone rates approximately 0.91. The paper's findings and limits, for the study overall: Repertoire overlap was found to be higher between tumor regions (mean approximately 35%) than between tumor-adjacent (around 17%) or tumor-blood (about 15%) pairs, consistent with antigen-driven expansion. Only a few patients were included in the study, and the authors note that the findings should be validated in a larger study. Compared with blood, tumors had a significantly larger share of the repertoire taken up by the top 250 clones (p = 0.039). Because only the TCR beta chain was sequenced and unpaired alpha chains were not captured, true repertoire diversity is likely underestimated. Because the samples were bulk and unsorted, CD4+ and CD8+ T cell repertoires could not be compared.

TCRbeta-specific cDNA was reverse-transcribed from approximately 460 ng total RNA using a constant-region primer and ProtoScript II reverse transcriptase. The TCRbeta libraries were prepared through three rounds of nested multiplex PCR following a slightly modified ARM-PCR procedure. A final 25-cycle PCR with Deep VentR polymerase added sample barcodes and Illumina adapters. Before sequencing, amplicons of 200-500 bp were gel-purified using a QIAquick gel extraction kit. TCRbeta amplicons were sequenced on an Illumina HiSeq 2500 with 250-bp paired-end reads. For the original study's pipeline: Quality trimming of reads was performed with Trimmomatic v0.33, and paired reads were merged with FLASH v1.2.11 so that full CDR3 sequences could be recovered. V, D and J germline segments were assigned to the rearranged TCRbeta sequences using MiGEC v1.2.1b. VDJtools v1.0.0 computed clonotype statistics and Shannon-Wiener diversity indices. To reduce sampling bias, subsequent analyses other than the diversity analysis used only the 250 most abundant clonotypes in each sample. Through fastp at Q25 and MiXCR, TCRdb rebuilt clones from the public reads, retaining in-frame beta chains. Rows with a matching CDR3 protein are joined into one entry that keeps the most common DNA and genes. TCRdb assigned the V and J calls; the authors' analysis was not used. The sample table shows 95,000 to 150,000 distinct CDR3 sequences, and around two thirds are seen once. Of the sample, about 8% is held by the ten largest clones.

With respect to this clonotype: Its specific antigen is unknown. A read error is possible here, since a much larger clone lies one base away.

Without any cell sorting, total RNA and DNA were co-extracted from approximately 22-30 mg of bulk tissue using the AllPrep DNA/RNA mini kit. Between late 2015 and early 2016, roughly five patients in China with histopathologically diagnosed primary liver carcinoma had surgical resection. At the time of sampling, the patients were treatment-naive and had chronic HBV infection. Fresh tumor and adjacent tissue pieces were bisected; one half was stored in RNAlater at -80°C, the other sent for histology. The sequencing sample was made of tumor-adjacent normal liver tissue. This sequence originates from an older woman with primary liver carcinoma and hepatitis B virus infection.

The DNA is TGTGCCAGCACCGAAAGCGGGAGGGTCTACGGGGAGCTGTTTTTT. Its protein is CASTESGRVYGELFF. The V and J genes are TRBV28 and TRBJ2-2; TRBD2 agrees with 10 junctional bases. CDR1 MDHEN and CDR2 SYDVKM were looked up in the germline V gene. V is pruned by 7 bases and J by 7 bases, leaving 9 bases of the junction without a gene match. From the cysteine up to the phenylalanine, the CDR3 has a length of 15 residues. Just the 45-base CDR3 DNA is kept, in frame starting at base 1.